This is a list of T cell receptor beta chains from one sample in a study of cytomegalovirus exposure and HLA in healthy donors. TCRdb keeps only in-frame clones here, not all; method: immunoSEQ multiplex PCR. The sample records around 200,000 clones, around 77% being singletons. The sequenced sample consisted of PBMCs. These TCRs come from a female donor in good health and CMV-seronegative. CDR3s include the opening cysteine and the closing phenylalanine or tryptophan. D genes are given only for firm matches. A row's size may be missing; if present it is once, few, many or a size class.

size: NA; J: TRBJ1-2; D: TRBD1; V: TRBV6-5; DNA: TGTGCCAGCAGTCTTAAAGGGACAGCAGCCTATGGCTACACCTTC; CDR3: CASSLKGTAAYGYTF
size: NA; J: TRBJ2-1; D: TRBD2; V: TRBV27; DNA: TGTGCCAGCAGTTCGATTAGCGGGAGCTCCTACAATGAGCAGTTCTTC; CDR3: CASSSISGSSYNEQFF
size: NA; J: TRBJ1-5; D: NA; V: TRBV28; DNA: TGTGCCAGCAGTTTGGCCAGTGGCAATCAGCCCCAGCATTTT; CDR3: CASSLASGNQPQHF
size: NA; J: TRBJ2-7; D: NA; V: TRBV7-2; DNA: TGTGCCAGCAGCTTAATGGGGCAGGGGCCCTACGAGCAGTACTTC; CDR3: CASSLMGQGPYEQYF
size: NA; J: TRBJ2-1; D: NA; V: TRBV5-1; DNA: TGCGCCAGCAGCTTGGGAGAGGGCCGATGGAATGAGCAGTTCTTC; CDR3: CASSLGEGRWNEQFF
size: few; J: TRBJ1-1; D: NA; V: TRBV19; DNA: TGTGCCAGTAGCGGGGGAATGAACACTGAAGCTTTCTTT; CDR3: CASSGGMNTEAFF
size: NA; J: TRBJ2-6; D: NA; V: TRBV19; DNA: TGTGCCAGTATTGGGCGGCAGGGGATCTCTGGGGCCAACGTCCTGACTTTC; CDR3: CASIGRQGISGANVLTF
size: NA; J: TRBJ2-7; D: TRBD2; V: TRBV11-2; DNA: TGTGCCAGCAGCTTATTCAGTAGTGGGACTAGCACCGAGCAGTACTTC; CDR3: CASSLFSSGTSTEQYF
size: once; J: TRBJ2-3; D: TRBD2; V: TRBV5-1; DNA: TGCGCCAGCAGATTTACGGGACTAGCGGATTCAGATACGCAGTATTTT; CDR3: CASRFTGLADSDTQYF
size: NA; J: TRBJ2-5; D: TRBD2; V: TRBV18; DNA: TGTGCCAGCTCACCACCTAGCGGGGATACCCAGTACTTC; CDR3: CASSPPSGDTQYF
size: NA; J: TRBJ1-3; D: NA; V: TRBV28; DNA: TGTGCCACCTTAGAAGCGGGCGCTGGAAACACCATATATTTT; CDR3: CATLEAGAGNTIYF
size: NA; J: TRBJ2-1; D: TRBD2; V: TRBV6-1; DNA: TGTGCCAGCAGTGATGCCGGGAGGCACAATGAGCAGTTCTTC; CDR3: CASSDAGRHNEQFF